A single sample is the source of the 5 T cell receptor beta chains below, sequenced in a study of cytomegalovirus exposure and HLA in healthy donors. Researchers ran the PCR with 60 Vbeta and 13 Jbeta primers. Only in-frame clones appear in the TCRdb table, and some are missing; sequencing was by immunoSEQ multiplex PCR. This sample has about 200,000 clones, with nearly 80% found just once. Sequenced material: PBMCs. Receptors originate from a male donor in good health and CMV-seronegative.

The genes are TRBV9 and TRBJ1-5; a weak D match, TRBD1 (6 bases). From germline, CDR1 is SGDLS and CDR2 YYNGEE. The CDR3 is 15 residues long. The V gene lost 1 base and the J gene lost 4 bases, with 12 bases spanning the gap. In DNA form, the CDR3 reads TGTGCCAGCAGCGTATCCACAGGGCTAAATCAGCCCCAGCATTTT. Protein sequence: CASSVSTGLNQPQHF.

The genes are TRBV6-4 and TRBJ1-5; 8 bases fit TRBD1. The V gene's germline CDR1 is MRHNA and CDR2 SNTAGT. CDR3 size: 13 residues. Trimming removed 6 bases from V and 7 bases from J; junction bases left unmatched: 5. CDR3 sequence reads: CASRGTGWQPQHF. The CDR3 nucleotides read TGTGCCAGCAGGGGGACAGGCTGGCAGCCCCAGCATTTT.

J is TRBJ1-2 and V is TRBV7-3, with 10 bases lining up with TRBD1. After removal of 5 bases from V and 6 bases from J, the junction contained 6 bases not matched to a gene. The CDR3 is made up of 14 amino acids. Germline CDR1 and CDR2: SGHTA and FQGTGA. Here the CDR3 reads CASSPVGTGDGYTF. The DNA for the CDR3 is TGTGCCAGCAGCCCTGTGGGGACAGGGGATGGCTACACCTTC.

This clone was detected once. The chain couples TRBV7-9 to TRBJ2-7; maybe TRBD1 (6 bases). From germline, CDR1 is SEHNR and CDR2 FQNEAQ (reference sequence). Trimming shortened V by 5 bases and J by 10 bases, and 15 bases separated the two germline ends. This CDR3 has 12 amino acids. CDR3 residues: CASSPGTPLQYF. CDR3 in DNA: TGTGCCAGCAGCCCCGGGACACCCCTCCAGTACTTC. The full variable domain, rest sourced from reference TRBV7-9 and TRBJ2-7, is DTGVSQNPRHKITKRGQNVTFRCDPISEHNRLYWYRQTLGQGPEFLTYFQNEAQLEKSRLLSDRFSAERPKGSFSTLEIQRTEQGDSAMYLCASSPGTPLQYFGPGTRLTVT.

The V gene is TRBV2, the J gene TRBJ2-2; 10 bases line up with TRBD2. Germline trimming cut 6 bases from V and 2 bases from J; bases unmatched to any gene: 3. This CDR3 contains 15 residues. Germline V gene data show CDR1 as SNHLY and CDR2 as FYNNEI. CDR3 in amino acids: CASRGLAENTGELFF. DNA for the CDR3: TGTGCCAGCAGAGGACTAGCGGAAAACACCGGGGAGCTGTTTTTT.